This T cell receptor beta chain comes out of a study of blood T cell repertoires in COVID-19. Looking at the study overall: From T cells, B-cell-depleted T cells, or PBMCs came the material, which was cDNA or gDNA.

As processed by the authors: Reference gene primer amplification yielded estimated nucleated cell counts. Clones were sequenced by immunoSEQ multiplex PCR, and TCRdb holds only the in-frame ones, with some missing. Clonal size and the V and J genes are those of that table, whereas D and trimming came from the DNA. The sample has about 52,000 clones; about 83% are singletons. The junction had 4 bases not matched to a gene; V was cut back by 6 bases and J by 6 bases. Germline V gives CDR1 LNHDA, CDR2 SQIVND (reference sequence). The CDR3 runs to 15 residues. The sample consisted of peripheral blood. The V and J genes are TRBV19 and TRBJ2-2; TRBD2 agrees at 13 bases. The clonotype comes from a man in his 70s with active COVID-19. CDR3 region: CASRTSGGSAGELFF. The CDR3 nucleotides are TGTGCCAGTAGGACTAGCGGGGGGTCGGCCGGGGAGCTGTTTTTT.